Detailed here is one T cell receptor (beta chain). Its specificity is not known. TCRdb keeps only in-frame clones here, not all; method: immunoSEQ multiplex PCR. The data hold about 83,000 clones, with 88% observed a single time. This entry belongs to a study of T cell responses to AZD1222 COVID-19 vaccine. Overall study results and limits: It should be noted that donors were predominantly white British and more often female, and clonal diversity was possibly underestimated. At study baseline, merely five or six AZD1222 recipients were seropositive.

This sample comprised peripheral blood, obtained on day 0 of MenACWY control vaccination. The clonotype originates from an adult in good health.

The CDR3 region is CASSLGPSSTDTQYF. Written as DNA, the CDR3 is TGTGCCAGCAGCTTAGGGCCGTCTAGCACAGATACGCAGTATTTT. The rearrangement uses TRBV7-9 and TRBJ2-3, with unresolved D. V gave up 1 base and J gave up 0 bases, with 8 bases separating them. The CDR3 has 15 amino acids. Germline V gives CDR1 SEHNR, CDR2 FQNEAQ (reference sequence).